This T cell receptor beta chain is from a study of CD8 T cells in seronegative destructive rheumatoid arthritis (dated by TCRdb to the early 2020s). About the study as a whole: Biological drugs were being received by seven of the eight CND-RA patients at the time of sampling. The study compared peripheral CD8+ TCRbeta repertoires from patients with CCP-negative destructive rheumatoid arthritis (CND-RA) against repertoires from newly diagnosed seropositive RA, seronegative RA and healthy controls. The seropositive RA, seronegative RA and healthy control comparison cohorts were obtained from an earlier published TCRbeta dataset rather than being newly sequenced. Results the study describes overall, beyond this receptor: Once age was adjusted for, the CD8+ TCRbeta repertoires of CND-RA patients appeared less diverse and more clonal than the repertoires of other RA subtypes. Without diagnostic samples, TCR repertoire differences may partly reflect poor disease control over the years rather than being present at onset. The authors read the apparently distinct set of enriched public clonotypes carried by CND-RA patients as support for a separate disease subset. The study acknowledged the small size of the CND-RA cohort as a limitation. Across the 117,399 clonotypes tested, no public clonotype enrichment was retained after Benjamini-Hochberg correction. CND-RA repertoires showed more CMV-reactive and fewer influenza A-reactive CD8+ TCRbeta sequences than controls and other RA subtypes.

TCRbeta sequencing used genomic DNA from CD8+ cells, following the manufacturer's instructions. TCRbeta sequencing used the immunoSEQ assay and was run at a genomics technology centre in Finland. The study's own analysis went as follows. The clonotype tables produced by the immunoSEQ preprocessing pipeline were converted into VDJtools format, and any non-productive clonotypes were filtered out. Any sample with fewer than 10,000 reads was excluded, the remaining samples were subsampled to 10,000 reads, and most of the eight CND-RA samples made it through. The VDJtools CalcDiversityStats function was applied to data subsampled to 10,000 reads to calculate Shannon-Wiener, Simpson and clonality indices. To infer antigen specificity, non-singleton TCRbeta clonotypes were hard-matched against VDJdb, with no mismatches permitted. CDR3 sequences that differed by a single amino acid (Hamming distance 1) were grouped into clusters that potentially share antigen targets. After groups were resampled to six samples, public clonotypes were tested for group enrichment with one-sided Fisher's exact tests, and this procedure was repeated ten times. Not all clones reach the TCRdb copy of this immuneACCESS table, which keeps in-frame sequences only. Checked studies attribute under half of the gap to unresolved V genes and leave the rest unexplained. The DNA gave D and trimming, while V, J and clone size come from that table. This sample is represented by some 13,000 clones; under 85% of them were singletons. The top ten clones comprise 25% to 30% of the sample.

A negative result on the clinical CCP2 antibody test was shown by CND-RA patients, and progression of joint destruction was observed despite active therapy. Every CND-RA patient showed typical joint destruction in the wrists and ankles and had failed conventional anti-rheumatic therapy. CND-RA patients were sampled not at diagnosis but after long disease histories, which in several cases spanned decades. Each patient provided around 50 millilitres of EDTA-anticoagulated peripheral blood. Peripheral blood mononuclear cells were isolated by Ficoll-Paque PLUS density gradient separation. AutoMACS magnetic bead positive selection was used to isolate CD8+ cells from fresh or cryopreserved PBMCs, and flow cytometry was used to check purity. Genomic DNA was extracted with Nucleospin Tissue or Tissue XS kits and quantified on a Qubit 2.0 fluorometer. The CDR3 has 20 amino acids, counting the end cysteine and phenylalanine. The entry retains the CDR3 DNA only, 60 bases that are in frame from base 1. Looking up the germline V gene yields CDR1 MGHRA and CDR2 YSYEKL. At the junction V is shortened by 0 bases and J by 0 bases; bases outside the gene matches: 13.

Concerning this clone: It has no known antigen specificity. Base qualities are not recorded, but no much larger clone differs from it by a single base.

The sequence links TRBV4-1 to TRBJ1-5; TRBD1 agrees with 8 junctional bases. The sequence was collected from a woman aged 30-50 years with seronegative destructive rheumatoid arthritis. The sample was CD8+ T cells from blood. This receptor carries the CDR3 CASSQDAGQVIGYSNQPQHF. The sequence in DNA is TGCGCCAGCAGCCAAGATGCGGGACAGGTAATAGGGTATAGCAATCAGCCCCAGCATTTT.